This T cell receptor beta chain was captured by sequencing in a study of T cell responses to AZD1222 COVID-19 vaccine. Measured with immunoSEQ multiplex PCR; TCRdb has only the in-frame clones, and not every one. This sample has 100,000 to 150,000 clones; 70% to 90% occur once, and the top ten carry about 10%. On this clone itself: Its target is unknown.

Broader study findings: Mostly white British, mostly female donors; authors suggested clonal diversity may be underestimated. The span of vaccine-associated CD4 TCRs extended across spike, with dominance at 160-218 and 743-854.

Specimen: peripheral blood, collected on day 0 of AZD1222 vaccination. The receptor's source is an adult in good health.

As DNA, the CDR3 is TGTGCCTGGAGTTCGGGACTCTTAACAGATACGCAGTATTTT. Its protein is CAWSSGLLTDTQYF. The gene calls are TRBV30 and TRBJ2-3; tentatively, D is TRBD2 (6 bases). Germline CDR1 reads GTSNPN; CDR2 reads SVGIG (reference sequence). The CDR3 contains 14 residues. Trimming cost V 2 bases and J 3 bases, with 12 bases left between them.